Presented here are 5 T cell receptor beta chains from one specimen sequenced in a study of regulatory T cells in long-lasting Graves disease. Time point here: newly diagnosed GD, antithyroid drugs for less than 3 months. Preparation of the TCR library used RNA extracted from PBMCs. Researchers made TCR beta libraries by using iRepertoire HTBI primers and running Arm-PCR on CDR3 regions. TCRdb processed the multiplex PCR reads anew with MiXCR; each CDR3 protein has one entry. The table includes 200,000 to 250,000 distinct CDR3 sequences, around 20% detected once. Sequenced here: peripheral blood mononuclear cells (PBMCs), sampled at new diagnosis, from a patient treated with antithyroid drugs. These receptors were collected from a female donor with Graves disease.

The V gene is TRBV4-3, the J gene TRBJ1-2, with D unclear. Trimming took 0 bases from V and 4 from J, leaving 9 bases between them. Germline V gene lookup returns CDR1 LGHNA and CDR2 YSLEER. The CDR3 is 14 amino acids. CDR3 sequence: CASSQDLHSYGYTF. In DNA, the CDR3 is TGCGCCAGCAGCCAAGATTTACATTCCTATGGCTACACCTTC.

At least ten counts were recorded for this clonotype. This sequence joins TRBV28 and TRBJ2-1; possibly TRBD2 for D (7 bases). Germline-derived CDR1 and CDR2 are MDHEN and SYDVKM. Trimming removed 5 bases from V and 5 bases from J, with 13 bases in between. This CDR3 contains 14 residues. CDR3 DNA sequence: TGTGCCAGCAGTGGGGGGGGCGGCAACAATGAGCAGTTCTTC. Its protein product is CASSGGGGNNEQFF.

This clonotype was detected many times. This sequence joins TRBV7-9 and TRBJ1-2, with D unresolved. V shed 2 bases and J shed 2 bases, with 9 bases lying between them. Per the germline V gene, CDR1 is SEHNR and CDR2 is FQNEAQ (reference sequence). CDR3 length: 14 residues. This CDR3 reads CASSLTSINYGYTF. The CDR3 DNA is TGTGCCAGCAGCTTAACCAGCATAAACTATGGCTACACCTTC.

This clonotype occurred many times. V and J are TRBV10-3 and TRBJ2-5; the match to TRBD1 covers 9 bases. The CDR3 covers 16 residues. V was clipped by 2 bases and J by 3 bases; unmatched bases: 7. CDR1 is ENHRY, CDR2 SYGVKD, per germline. The CDR3 DNA sequence: TGTGCCATCAGTGAGACCGGACAGGGGAACAAAGAGACCCAGTACTTC. The encoded protein is CAISETGQGNKETQYF.

This clonotype was counted at least ten times. The chain recombines TRBV7-2 with TRBJ1-1; D gene uncertain. Germline CDR1 reads SGHTA; CDR2 reads FQGNSA. The CDR3 is 14 amino acids. V lost 3 bases, J lost 11 bases, and 19 bases lay in between. CDR3 sequence reads: CASSFPGGSFVAFF. Written as DNA, the CDR3 is TGTGCCAGCAGCTTTCCAGGCGGGTCGTTTGTTGCTTTCTTT. Variable domain in full (rest from reference TRBV7-2 and TRBJ1-1): GAGVSQSPSNKVTEKGKDVELRCDPISGHTALYWYRQSLGQGLEFLIYFQGNSAPDKSGLPSDRFSAERTGGSVSTLTIQRTQQEDSAVYLCASSFPGGSFVAFFGQGTRLTVV.